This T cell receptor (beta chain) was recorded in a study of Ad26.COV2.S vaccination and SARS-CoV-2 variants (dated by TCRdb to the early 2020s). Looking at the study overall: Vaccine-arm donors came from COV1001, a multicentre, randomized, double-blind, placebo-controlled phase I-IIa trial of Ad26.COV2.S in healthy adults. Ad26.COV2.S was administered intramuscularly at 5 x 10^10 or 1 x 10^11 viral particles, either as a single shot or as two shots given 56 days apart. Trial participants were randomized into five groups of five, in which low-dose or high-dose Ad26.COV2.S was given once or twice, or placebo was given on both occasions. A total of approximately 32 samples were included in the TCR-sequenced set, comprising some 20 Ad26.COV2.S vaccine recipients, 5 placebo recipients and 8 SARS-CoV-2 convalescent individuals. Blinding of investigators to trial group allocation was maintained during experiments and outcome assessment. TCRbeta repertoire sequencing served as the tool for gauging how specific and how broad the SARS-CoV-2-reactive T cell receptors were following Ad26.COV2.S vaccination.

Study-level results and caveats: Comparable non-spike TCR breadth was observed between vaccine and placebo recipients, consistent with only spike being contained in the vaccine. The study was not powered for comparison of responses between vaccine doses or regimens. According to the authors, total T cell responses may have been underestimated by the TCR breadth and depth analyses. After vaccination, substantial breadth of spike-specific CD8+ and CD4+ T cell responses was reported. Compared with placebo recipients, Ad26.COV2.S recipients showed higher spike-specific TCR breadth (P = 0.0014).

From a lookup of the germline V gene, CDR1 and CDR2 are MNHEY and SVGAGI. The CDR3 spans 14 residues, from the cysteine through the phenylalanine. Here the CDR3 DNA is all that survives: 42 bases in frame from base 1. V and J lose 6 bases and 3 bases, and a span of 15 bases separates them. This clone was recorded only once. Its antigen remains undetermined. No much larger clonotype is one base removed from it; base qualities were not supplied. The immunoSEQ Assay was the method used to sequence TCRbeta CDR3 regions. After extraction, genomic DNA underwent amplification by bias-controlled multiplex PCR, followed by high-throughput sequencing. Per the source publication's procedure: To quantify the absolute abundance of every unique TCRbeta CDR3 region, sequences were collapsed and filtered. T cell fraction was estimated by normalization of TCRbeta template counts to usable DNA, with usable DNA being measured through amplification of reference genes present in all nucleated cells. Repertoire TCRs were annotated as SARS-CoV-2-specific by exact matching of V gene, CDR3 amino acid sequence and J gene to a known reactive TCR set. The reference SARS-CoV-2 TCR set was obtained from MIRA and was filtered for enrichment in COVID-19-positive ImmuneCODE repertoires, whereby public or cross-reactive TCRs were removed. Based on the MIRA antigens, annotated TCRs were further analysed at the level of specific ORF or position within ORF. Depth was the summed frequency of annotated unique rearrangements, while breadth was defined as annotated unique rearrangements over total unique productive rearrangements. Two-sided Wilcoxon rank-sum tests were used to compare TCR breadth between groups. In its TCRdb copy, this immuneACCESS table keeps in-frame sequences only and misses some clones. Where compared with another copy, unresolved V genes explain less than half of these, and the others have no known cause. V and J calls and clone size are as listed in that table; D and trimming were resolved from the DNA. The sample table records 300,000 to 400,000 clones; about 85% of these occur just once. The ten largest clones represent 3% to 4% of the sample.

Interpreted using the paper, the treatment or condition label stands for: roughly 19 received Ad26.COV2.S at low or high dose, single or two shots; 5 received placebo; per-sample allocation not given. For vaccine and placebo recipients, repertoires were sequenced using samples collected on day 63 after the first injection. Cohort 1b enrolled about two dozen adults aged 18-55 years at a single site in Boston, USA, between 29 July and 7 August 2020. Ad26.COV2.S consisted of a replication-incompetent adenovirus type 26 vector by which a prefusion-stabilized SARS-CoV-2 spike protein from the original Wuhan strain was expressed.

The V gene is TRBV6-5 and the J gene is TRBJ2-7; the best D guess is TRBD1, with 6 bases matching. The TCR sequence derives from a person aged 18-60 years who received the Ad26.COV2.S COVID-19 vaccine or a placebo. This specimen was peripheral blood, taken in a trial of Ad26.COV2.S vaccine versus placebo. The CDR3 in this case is CASRLMGAGYEQYF. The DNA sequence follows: TGTGCCAGCAGACTGATGGGGGCCGGCTACGAGCAGTACTTC.